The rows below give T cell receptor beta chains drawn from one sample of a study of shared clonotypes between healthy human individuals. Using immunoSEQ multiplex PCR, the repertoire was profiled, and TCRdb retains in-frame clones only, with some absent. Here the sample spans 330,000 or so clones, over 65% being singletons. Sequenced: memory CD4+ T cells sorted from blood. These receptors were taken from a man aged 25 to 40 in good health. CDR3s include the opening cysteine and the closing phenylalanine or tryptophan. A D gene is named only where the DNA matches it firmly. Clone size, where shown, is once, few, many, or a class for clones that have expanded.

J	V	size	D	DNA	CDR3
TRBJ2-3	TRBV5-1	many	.	TGCGCCAGCAGTCCAAACGGGGAGAGGACAGATACGCAGTATTTT	CASSPNGERTDTQYF
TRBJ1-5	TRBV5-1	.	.	TGCGCCAGCAGCTTGGGAGGCAGCGGGAGTAGGGATCAGCCCCAGCATTTT	CASSLGGSGSRDQPQHF
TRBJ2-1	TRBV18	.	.	TGTGCCAGCTCACCACGCACCCTCTCCTACAATGAGCAGTTCTTC	CASSPRTLSYNEQFF
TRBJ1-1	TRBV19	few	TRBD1	TGTGCCAGTAGTATAAGGGGACAGGGTTCGACTTTCTTT	CASSIRGQGSTFF
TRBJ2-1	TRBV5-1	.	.	TGCGCCAGCAGCTTCGGCTCCAGCGTCGATGAGCAGTTCTTC	CASSFGSSVDEQFF
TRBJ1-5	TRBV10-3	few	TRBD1	TGTGCCATCAGCGCCTCCCGGGGCAGGGGGACCGATCAGCCCCAGCATTTT	CAISASRGRGTDQPQHF
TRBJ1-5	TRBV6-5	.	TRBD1	TGTGCCAGCAGTCGGGACAGGGATCAGCCCCAGCATTTT	CASSRDRDQPQHF
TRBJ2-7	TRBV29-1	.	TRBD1	TGCAGCGTTCACCGTAGACAGGGATGCTACCACGAGCAGTACTTC	CSVHRRQGCYHEQYF
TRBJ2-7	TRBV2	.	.	TGTGCCAGCAGTTCCTACGAGCAGTACTTC	CASSSYEQYF
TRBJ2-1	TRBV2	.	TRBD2	TGTGCCAGCAGCCAGACAATAACCGGGACTAGCGGACCCAATGAGCAGTTCTTC	CASSQTITGTSGPNEQFF
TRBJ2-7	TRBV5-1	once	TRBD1	TGCGCCAGCAGCTTGGATTTGGGACAGGGTTTTTACGAGCAGTACTTC	CASSLDLGQGFYEQYF
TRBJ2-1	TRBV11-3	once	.	TGTGCCAGCAGCTTATTTCGGCTAGCCGGGCACAATGAGCAGTTCTTC	CASSLFRLAGHNEQFF
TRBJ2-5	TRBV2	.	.	TGTGCCAGCAGTGAAGGGACGGAGGGTAGGACCCAGTACTTC	CASSEGTEGRTQYF
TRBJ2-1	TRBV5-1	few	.	TGCGCCAGCAGCCCTGGGGCGGGGCGGAGCTCCTACAATGAGCAGTTCTTC	CASSPGAGRSSYNEQFF
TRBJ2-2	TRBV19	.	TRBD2	TGTGCCAGTAGTAGGAGCGGGAAAGCGAACACCGGGGAGCTGTTTTTT	CASSRSGKANTGELFF
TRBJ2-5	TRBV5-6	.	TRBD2	TGTGCCAGCAGCTTGGTACTAGCGGGAGGTAGACGGCAAGAGACCCAGTACTTC	CASSLVLAGGRRQETQYF
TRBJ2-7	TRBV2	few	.	TGTGCCATCGTACCGGGCACCTACGAGCAGTACTTC	CAIVPGTYEQYF
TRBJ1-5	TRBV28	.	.	TGTGCATCTCGTGTAGGTGGTGGAGGCAATCAGCCCCAGCATTTT	CASRVGGGGNQPQHF
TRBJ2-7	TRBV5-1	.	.	TGCGCCAGCAGCTTGGCCCTAAGGGCAGGGTTCGCCTACGAGCAGTACTTC	CASSLALRAGFAYEQYF
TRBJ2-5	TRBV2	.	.	TGTGCCAGCAGTGAATCGGGAGAGACCCAGTACTTC	CASSESGETQYF
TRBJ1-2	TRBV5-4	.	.	TGTGCCAGCAGCTTGGATCAGAACTATGGCTACACCTTC	CASSLDQNYGYTF
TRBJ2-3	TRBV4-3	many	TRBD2	TGCGCCAGCAGCCAAGCTTCTGGGACTAGCGGGACCCGCGTCCGCACAGATACGCAGTATTTT	CASSQASGTSGTRVRTDTQYF
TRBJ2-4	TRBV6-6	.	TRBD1	TGTGCCAGCAGTGCTCAGGGGGCTGGTGCCAAAAACATTCAGTACTTC	CASSAQGAGAKNIQYF
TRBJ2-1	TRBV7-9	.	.	TGTGCCAGCAGCTTAGGCCTGCTAGCGCGACGCTACAATGAGCAGTTCTTC	CASSLGLLARRYNEQFF
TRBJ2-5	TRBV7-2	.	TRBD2	TGTGCCAGCAGGGACAGCGGGAGTCTTGGAGAGACCCAGTACTTC	CASRDSGSLGETQYF
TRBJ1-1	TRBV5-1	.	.	TGCGCCAGCAGCTGGGACACAACGAACACTGAAGCTTTCTTT	CASSWDTTNTEAFF
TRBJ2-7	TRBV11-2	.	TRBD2	TGTGCCAGCAGCAACCTAGCGGTCTCTATCTACGAGCAGTACTTC	CASSNLAVSIYEQYF
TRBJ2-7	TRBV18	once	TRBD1	TGTGCCAGCTCACCTGGACAGGCTGGAGGCGAGCAGTACTTC	CASSPGQAGGEQYF
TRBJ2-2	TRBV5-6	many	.	TGTGCCAGCAGGGGCAGGAGGACCGGGGAGCTGTTTTTT	CASRGRRTGELFF
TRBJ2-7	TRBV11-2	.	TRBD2	TGTGCCAGCAGCACGGGACTAGCGGGATACGAGCAGTACTTC	CASSTGLAGYEQYF
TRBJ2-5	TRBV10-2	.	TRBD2	TGCGCCAGCAGGAATCTAGCGGGAGGGTTTGCCAGCCAAGAGACCCAGTACTTC	CASRNLAGGFASQETQYF
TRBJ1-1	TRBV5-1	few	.	TGCGCCAGCACGGAGGGGACCACAGGGAGGACTGAAGCTTTCTTT	CASTEGTTGRTEAFF
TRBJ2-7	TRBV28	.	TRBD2	TGTGCCAGCTCGGGGGGACTAGCTGGCCACGAGCAGTACTTC	CASSGGLAGHEQYF
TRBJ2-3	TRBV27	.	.	TGTGCCAGCAGTTTATACCTCGGTGGAAATACGCAGTATTTT	CASSLYLGGNTQYF
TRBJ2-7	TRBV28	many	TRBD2	TGTGCCAGCAGTTTAGGACTAGCGGGAGTGGGGCTCATCGAGCAGTACTTC	CASSLGLAGVGLIEQYF
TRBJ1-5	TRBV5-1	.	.	TGCGCCAGCAGCTTGGACACCTGGGATCAGCCCCAGCATTTT	CASSLDTWDQPQHF
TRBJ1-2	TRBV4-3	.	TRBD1	TGCGCCAGCAGCCAAGATTTACAGGGGTATGGCTACACCTTC	CASSQDLQGYGYTF
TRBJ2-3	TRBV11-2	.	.	TGTGCCAGCAGCTTAGATCGGTGGGCGGGAAACACAGATACGCAGTATTTT	CASSLDRWAGNTDTQYF
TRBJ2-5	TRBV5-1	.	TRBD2	TGCGCCAGCAGCCTAACTAGCGGGAGAGGAGAGACCCAGTACTTC	CASSLTSGRGETQYF
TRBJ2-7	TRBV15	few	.	TGTGCCACCAGCCTCCAAGGGGGCGGGAAAGACGAGCAGTACTTC	CATSLQGGGKDEQYF
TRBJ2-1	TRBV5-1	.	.	TGCGCCAGCAGCTTGGCCAGTAACAATGAGCAGTTCTTC	CASSLASNNEQFF
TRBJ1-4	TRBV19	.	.	TGTGCCAGTAGTGTAGGAAACGGACAGACTAATGAAAAACTGTTTTTT	CASSVGNGQTNEKLFF
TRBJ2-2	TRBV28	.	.	TGTGCCAGCGTAACCGGGTCGAACACCGGGGAGCTGTTTTTT	CASVTGSNTGELFF
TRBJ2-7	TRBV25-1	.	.	TGTGCCACCGCCACGGGGAGGGACAGTAGCTCCTACGAGCAGTACTTC	CATATGRDSSSYEQYF